The present T cell receptor (beta chain) was sequenced within a study of T cell repertoires in cytomegalovirus infection (dated by TCRdb to about 2019). At the level of the whole study: The HLA type of each donor mattered for the analysis, because public TCR beta signatures pointed to carriage of CMV infection along with the matching HLA type.

For this clonotype: Its specific antigen is unknown. Base qualities are missing; no much larger clone stands one base away.

Study-wide conclusions, independent of this receptor: The ex vivo response was dominated by HLA-C-restricted CMV-specific TCR beta clonotypes, which also provided the single most frequent clonotype in two of eight donors. Cumulative frequency of public TCR beta family members discriminated carriers of CMV infection plus the relevant HLA type in this cohort and an independent approximately 400-donor cohort.

At the junction V is shortened by 6 bases and J by 4 bases; bases outside the gene matches: 5. For CDR1 and CDR2, the germline V gene lists SGHRS and YFSETQ. Spanning cysteine to phenylalanine, the CDR3 consists of 13 amino acids. Of all the DNA, just the CDR3 is kept, 39 bases in frame from base 1. Sequencing was performed on an Illumina HiSeq 1500. In-frame beta chains were kept once TCRdb had trimmed the public reads at Q25 with fastp and called clones with MiXCR. Rows with one shared CDR3 protein collapse into an entry with the most common genes and DNA. A total of tens of thousands of distinct CDR3 sequences appear in this sample, 20% to 25% of them only once. Together, the top ten hold around 79% of the sample.

Sequencing was carried out using PBMCs, sequenced either directly or after in vitro stimulation (not recorded which). The source is a human donor in good health (CMV status not recorded). Some clones in this sample may be carry-over from other donors' samples. This chain is built from TRBV5-1 and TRBJ2-7, with 9 bases aligning to TRBD1. The DNA reads as follows: TGCGCCAGCACCGCGGGACAGGGTTACGAGCAGTACTTC. This codes for CASTAGQGYEQYF. Reference TRBV5-1 and TRBJ2-7 genes cover what lies past the CDR3, so the full variable domain is KAGVTQTPRYLIKTRGQQVTLSCSPISGHRSVSWYQQTPGQGLQFLFEYFSETQRNKGNFPGRFSGRQFSNSRSEMNVSTLELGDSALYLCASTAGQGYEQYFGPGTRLTVT.